A single sample is the source of the 21 T cell receptor beta chains below, sequenced in a study of T cell responses to AZD1222 COVID-19 vaccine. The data were produced by immunoSEQ multiplex PCR, yet TCRdb's version contains in-frame clones alone and is incomplete. The sample shows over 75,000 clones, more than 75% of them seen only once. The sample in question was peripheral blood, obtained on day 0 of AZD1222 vaccination. The receptors originated from an adult in good health.

V gene TRBV19 combines with J gene TRBJ1-1; maybe TRBD1 (6 bases). Trimming cost V 7 bases and J 4 bases, with 19 bases left between them. Germline CDR1 and CDR2: LNHDA and SQIVND (reference sequence). The CDR3 loop spans 15 amino acids. As DNA, the CDR3 is TGTGCCAGTATAGGGAAGGAACAGGGAGGCACTGAAGCTTTCTTT. Protein sequence: CASIGKEQGGTEAFF.

The count of this clone is one. This chain links TRBV15 with TRBJ2-2, with TRBD2 matching over 11 bases. In germline, CDR1 is LNHNV, CDR2 YYDKDF (reference sequence). V shed 8 bases and J 5 bases; nucleotides not matched to a gene: 1. The CDR3 extends over 13 amino acids. The CDR3, as DNA: TGTGCCACCCGACTAGCGGGGACCGGGGAGCTGTTTTTT. It specifies CATRLAGTGELFF.

This clone was recorded only once. The CDR3 bases are TGTGCCAGCACCGGGACTAGCGGGGGACTCGGGCAGTTCTTC. Translation gives CASTGTSGGLGQFF. The rearrangement uses TRBV25-1 and TRBJ2-1, with TRBD2 identical over 14 bases. Germline loops: CDR1 MGHDK, CDR2 SYGVNS. Trimming cost V 7 bases and J 12 bases; bases outside gene matches: 8. The CDR3 spans 14 residues.

The chain carries TRBV19 and TRBJ2-1, with D possibly matching TRBD2 (5 bases). This CDR3 contains 11 residues. V gave up 6 bases and J gave up 10 bases, with 10 bases separating them. Per the germline V gene, CDR1 is LNHDA and CDR2 is SQIVND (reference sequence). CDR3 in amino acids: CASRERGEQFF. The CDR3 DNA reads TGTGCCAGTAGAGAGCGCGGGGAGCAGTTCTTC.

The chain employs TRBV5-4 and TRBJ2-1; 7 positions agree with TRBD1. Germline assignment: CDR1 SGHNT and CDR2 YYREEE (reference sequence). With V trimmed by 4 bases and J by 8 bases, 12 bases remained unmatched. The CDR3 extends over 15 amino acids. As DNA, the CDR3 is TGTGCCAGCAGCGTACGACAGGGAATGTTCGATGAGCAGTTCTTC. Protein: CASSVRQGMFDEQFF.

The chain couples TRBV10-1 to TRBJ2-7; TRBD2 matches at 12 bases. CDR3 length: 15 amino acids. The germline gives CDR1 WNHNN, CDR2 SYGVQD (reference sequence). With 6 bases clipped from V and 6 bases from J, the junction kept 9 bases outside the gene matches. The CDR3 reads CASSSSSGGAFEQYF. The CDR3, as DNA: TGCGCCAGCAGCAGCTCTAGCGGGGGGGCTTTCGAGCAGTACTTC.

V gene TRBV6-5 combines with J gene TRBJ1-2, with D unclear. Deletions cut 6 bases from V and 5 bases from J, with 10 bases between. Germline lookup yields CDR1 MNHEY and CDR2 SVGAGI. The CDR3 is 12 amino acids. Here the CDR3 reads CASRASIYGYTF. In DNA, the CDR3 is TGTGCCAGCAGAGCTAGTATTTATGGCTACACCTTC.

The J gene is TRBJ1-6, the V gene TRBV7-9, with D possibly TRBD1 on 5 matching bases. The V gene's germline CDR1 is SEHNR and CDR2 FQNEAQ (reference sequence). This CDR3 comprises 16 residues. V was clipped by 6 bases and J by 9 bases, with 21 bases between them. The CDR3 reads CASRPPAAGTFSPLHF. The CDR3 bases are TGTGCCAGCAGACCACCCGCCGCAGGGACTTTTTCACCCCTCCACTTT.

This chain links TRBV28 with TRBJ1-3; tentatively, D is TRBD1 (6 bases). Germline CDR1 MDHEN, CDR2 SYDVKM. V was pared by 2 bases and J by 4 bases, with 9 bases between. CDR3 length: 14 residues. The CDR3, as DNA: TGTGCCAGCAGTTTACCAGGGGTCGGAAACACCATATATTTT. Protein product: CASSLPGVGNTIYF. Combining the CDR3 with reference TRBV28 and TRBJ1-3 gives the whole variable domain DVKVTQSSRYLVKRTGEKVFLECVQDMDHENMFWYRQDPGLGLRLIYFSYDVKMKEKGDIPEGYSVSREKKERFSLILESASTNQTSMYLCASSLPGVGNTIYFGEGSWLTVV.

In DNA form, the CDR3 reads TGTGCCAGCAGCGTGGGGGACAGGGGTATCGCCGAGCAGTACTTC. The encoded protein is CASSVGDRGIAEQYF. The chain couples TRBV9 to TRBJ2-7; 10 bases line up with TRBD1. The CDR3 sequence is 15 residues long. Germline assignment: CDR1 SGDLS and CDR2 YYNGEE. V gave up 2 bases and J gave up 6 bases; unmatched junction bases: 8.

The chain couples TRBV19 to TRBJ2-4, with D perhaps matching TRBD2 (5 bases). There are 13 residues in the CDR3. The germline gives CDR1 LNHDA, CDR2 SQIVND (reference sequence). The V and J ends lost 5 bases and 6 bases respectively, with 11 bases between them. Here the CDR3 reads CASSSSGRNIQYF. The CDR3 DNA is TGTGCCAGTAGTTCCTCGGGGAGAAACATTCAGTACTTC.

The V gene is TRBV7-2, the J gene TRBJ1-1; tentatively, D is TRBD1 (5 bases). Germline-derived CDR1 and CDR2 are SGHTA and FQGNSA. CDR3 length equals 14 residues. V lost 2 bases and J 3 bases, leaving 10 bases between the germline ends. In DNA form, the CDR3 reads TGTGCCAGCAGCTTAAACGGAGGGGACACTGAAGCTTTCTTT. This gives the protein CASSLNGGDTEAFF.

This chain joins TRBV9 and TRBJ2-7; no clear D. The CDR3 spans 14 residues. The V end was cut by 3 bases, the J end by 2 bases, with 12 bases between. The V gene's germline CDR1 is SGDLS and CDR2 YYNGEE. The CDR3 DNA reads TGTGCCAGCAGCGCCGGCGGCACCACCTACGAGCAGTACTTC. The encoded protein is CASSAGGTTYEQYF.

This rearrangement joins TRBV2 to TRBJ2-7; 11 nucleotides align to TRBD1. Germline V CDR1 and CDR2: SNHLY, FYNNEI. This CDR3 spans 14 amino acids. Unmatched junction bases numbered 7, after V lost 10 bases and J lost 2 bases. CDR3 DNA: TGTGCCACCGCGTCGGACAGGGGGCCCTACGAGCAGTACTTC. It translates to CATASDRGPYEQYF.

The chain links TRBV15 to TRBJ1-1; 7 nucleotides match TRBD1. The CDR3 loop spans 19 amino acids. J lost 6 bases, V lost 3 bases, and 22 bases had no gene match. Germline V lookup: CDR1 LNHNV, CDR2 YYDKDF (reference sequence). The DNA for the CDR3 is TGTGCCACCAGCAGCCTCAGGGGGGGGGTTGAGGTTCAAGGCCCTGAAGCTTTCTTT. Translation: CATSSLRGGVEVQGPEAFF.

This chain joins TRBV30 and TRBJ2-3; 9 bases are shared with TRBD1. Per the germline V gene, CDR1 is GTSNPN and CDR2 is SVGIG (reference sequence). Trimming removed 4 bases from V and 4 bases from J; junction bases left unmatched: 9. The CDR3 sequence is 15 residues long. This chain's CDR3 is CAWMAGQGYSDTQYF. CDR3 coding DNA: TGTGCCTGGATGGCTGGACAGGGGTACTCAGATACGCAGTATTTT.

The V and J genes are TRBV28 and TRBJ1-3; tentative D call: TRBD1 (6 bases). Germline V lookup: CDR1 MDHEN, CDR2 SYDVKM. Trimming took 6 bases from V and 2 from J, leaving 14 bases between them. The CDR3 length is 15 residues. Written as DNA, the CDR3 is TGTGCCAGCAGCAACGGACAGAACCCTGGAAACACCATATATTTT. Protein sequence: CASSNGQNPGNTIYF.

This clone was recorded only once. J is TRBJ1-1 and V is TRBV4-1; D gene ambiguous. Trimming cost V 8 bases and J 1 base, with 11 bases left between them. The CDR3 totals 13 residues. Germline-derived CDR1 and CDR2 are MGHRA and YSYEKL. The DNA of the CDR3 is TGCGCCAGCGCACAGTCTGGGAACACTGAAGCTTTCTTT. It codes for CASAQSGNTEAFF.

This chain links TRBV6-6 with TRBJ1-5, with D tentatively TRBD1 (5 bases). CDR3 size: 13 residues. Per germline, CDR1 MNHNY and CDR2 SVGAGI (reference sequence). V lost 10 bases and J 0 bases, leaving 10 bases between the germline ends. This CDR3 is CATGTGSNQPQHF. The DNA for the CDR3 is TGTGCCACCGGGACTGGTAGCAATCAGCCCCAGCATTTT.

This clone was seen just once. The chain employs TRBV6-1 and TRBJ1-2; no reliable D call. Trimming pared 0 bases from V and 5 bases from J, leaving 7 bases between. Germline assignment: CDR1 MNHNS and CDR2 SASEGT. The CDR3 covers 13 residues. The CDR3 DNA sequence: TGTGCCAGCAGTGAAGCGAGCTTGTATGGCTACACCTTC. It codes for CASSEASLYGYTF.

Written as DNA, the CDR3 is TGTGCTAGTGGTTTGGTAGGACCGTCGAATTCACCCCTCCACTTT. This sequence encodes CASGLVGPSNSPLHF. This chain uses TRBV12-5 with TRBJ1-6; no clear D. CDR1 is LGHNT and CDR2 is FRNRAP in the germline V gene. CDR3 length: 15 residues. V lost 0 bases to trimming and J lost 7 bases, with 10 bases between them.